This T cell receptor beta chain was captured by sequencing in a study of blood T cell repertoires in COVID-19 (dated by TCRdb to the early 2020s). Regarding the research as a whole: Samples from collaborators originated in the United States, Italy and Spain and spanned both the acute and convalescent phases of COVID-19. The prospective study material was composed of cDNA or gDNA derived from T cells, B-cell-depleted T cells, or PBMCs. Deeply sampled blood TCRbeta repertoires from subjects exposed to, actively infected with, or recovered from COVID-19 were included in the dataset. The repertoires were made available in a free public database intended to serve as a resource for research on the immune response to SARS-CoV-2. The samples were drawn from two sources: the first 160 participants of the ongoing ImmuneRACE study, and over 1,000 subjects contributed by 6 global collaborators. Nearly every sample came with metadata listing a de-identified subject ID, COVID-19 status, age in years and sex. Where available, HLA class I and class II types were obtained from metadata supplied by the sample provider rather than from assay-based typing.

General findings and caveats noted by the study authors: The quantity of clinical and demographic metadata differed by source and by participant and was supplied without curation.

The germline V gene yields MNHNS for CDR1 and SASEGT for CDR2. V is trimmed back by 3 bases and J by 5 bases, and the junction contains 8 bases that no gene match accounts for. Its CDR3 holds 15 amino acids, cysteine through phenylalanine. Solely the CDR3 DNA is kept, with 45 bases framed from the first base. The immunoSEQ Assay, a bias-controlled multiplex PCR, was used to amplify TCRbeta CDR3 regions from genomic DNA. Per the source publication's procedure: The number of nucleated cells in each sample was estimated by amplification of reference gene primers within the assay. Sequence reads were collapsed and filtered to measure the absolute abundance of every unique TCRbeta CDR3 rearrangement. For each sample, productive Simpson clonality was calculated as the square root of Simpson's diversity index across productive rearrangements. The immuneACCESS repertoire file appears here via TCRdb, limited to in-frame rearrangements. These files lack a portion of the clones; in checked studies, under half of the deficit traces to unresolved V genes, and the cause of the others is not known. That table gives V, J and clone size, and the DNA gave D and trimming. The sample includes 180,000 or so clones, with less than 80% observed a single time. Jointly, the top ten make up about 14% of the sample.

Many counts were recorded for this clone. What antigen it recognizes has not been identified. Base qualities are not recorded, but no much larger clone differs from it by a single base. Another Seattle source contributed samples from volunteer blood donors who had recovered from COVID-19. The collaborating institutions used their own protocols to collect whole blood in K2EDTA tubes. For TCRbeta analysis, collaborators shipped samples as frozen whole blood, isolated PBMCs, or DNA extracted from either of those sample types. The rearrangement combines TRBV6-1 with TRBJ1-2; TRBD1 matches 8 bases in the middle. The sequencing input was peripheral blood. This TCR was recovered from a man between 45 and 60 years old who had recovered from COVID-19. This receptor has the CDR3 CASSEGTGGIYGYTF. The DNA reads TGTGCCAGCAGTGAGGGGACAGGTGGAATTTATGGCTACACCTTC.